What follows is one T cell receptor beta chain and its context. Measured with immunoSEQ multiplex PCR; TCRdb has only the in-frame clones, and not every one. The table includes some 2.1 million clones, around 93% detected once. These data come from a study of shared clonotypes between healthy human individuals. Trimming pared 0 bases from V and 6 bases from J, leaving 6 bases between. CDR1 ENHRY and CDR2 SYGVKD come from the germline V gene. The CDR3 extends over 12 amino acids. As defined, naive CD8 cells were CD45RO-negative and positively selected for CCR7, with terminally differentiated effector memory CD45RA+ cells excluded.

The chain recombines TRBV10-3 with TRBJ2-7; D not certain. This sequence was found in a man between 18 and 29 years old in good health. Some clones in this sample may be carry-over from other donors' samples. Sequencing was performed on naive CD8+ T cells from PBMCs. As DNA, the CDR3 is TGTGCCATCAGTGAGTCTAAGATCGAGCAGTACTTC. This gives the protein CAISESKIEQYF.